Below are 22 T cell receptor beta chains sequenced from a single sample in a study of tumor and adjacent non-tumor tissue in lung cancer. A modified ARM-PCR protocol with three rounds of nested PCR amplified TCRbeta. MiXCR, run by TCRdb on the multiplex PCR reads, gives a single entry per CDR3 protein. The data hold about 77,000 distinct CDR3 sequences, with 76% observed a single time. This sample's RNA came from whole unsorted tissue. The normal lung tissue was taken more than 3 cm from the tumor edge. The sequencing input was distant non-tumor lung tissue. The receptor set was obtained from a man aged 65-85 years with non-small cell lung cancer.

This clonotype was observed a few times. One end of the junction does not line up with germline, which may come from a read error. This chain connects TRBV4-2 to TRBJ2-5; D is possibly TRBD2 (6 bases). The CDR3 extends over 15 amino acids. Germline values: CDR1 LGHNA, CDR2 YNFKEQ. This chain's CDR3 is CASSQVGDLEETQYF. The CDR3 coding sequence is TGTGCCAGTAGCCAAGTTGGGGACTTGGAAGAGACCCAGTACTTC.

This clonotype was observed a handful of times. A read error may explain this, as a much larger clone is one base away. This chain connects TRBV28 to TRBJ2-7; tentatively, D is TRBD1 (6 bases). The CDR3 is 12 amino acids. CDR1 MDHEN and CDR2 SYDVKM come from the germline V gene. The CDR3 protein is CVSTGTSYEQYF. For the CDR3, the DNA is TGTGTCAGCACAGGGACCTCCTACGAGCAGTACTTC.

On this clonotype: A much more abundant neighbour one base away suggests this may be a read error. The V and J genes are TRBV20-1 and TRBJ2-3; D remains ambiguous. The CDR3 runs to 14 residues. The germline V gene has CDR1 DFQATT and CDR2 SNEGSKA (reference sequence). CDR3 in DNA: TGCAGTGCTAGAGTGGCAGGAGACACAGATACGCACTATTTT. Residues: CSARVAGDTDTHYF.

Remarks on this clonotype: Since the CDR3 does not end with the conserved phenylalanine or tryptophan, this likely comes from a read error. The DNA is omitted, as the CDR3 cannot be located on it reliably, and the CDR3 follows TCRdb's listing. The chain is built from TRBV6-1 and TRBJ2-6. Per germline, CDR1 MNHNS and CDR2 SASEGT. Ends included, the CDR3 has 14 residues. Here the CDR3 reads CASNTGSGANVLIY.

The genes are TRBV20-1 and TRBJ2-1; 8 nucleotides line up with TRBD2. Looked up from germline, CDR1 is DFQATT and CDR2 is SNEGSKA (reference sequence). Losses at the gene ends were 0 bases for V and 8 bases for J; bases not matched to a gene: 6. The CDR3 length is 14 residues. DNA of the CDR3: TGCAGTGCTAGAGATCAACGGACTAGCTATGAGCAGTTCTTC. Its translation is CSARDQRTSYEQFF.

This clonotype was counted at least ten times. The CDR3 DNA follows: TGTGCCAGCAGTGATGTTCAGGGAAATCTTAACACTGAAGCTTTCTTT. It codes for CASSDVQGNLNTEAFF. V is TRBV6-1 and J is TRBJ1-1, with D perhaps TRBD1 (5 bases). This CDR3 contains 16 residues. Germline V lookup: CDR1 MNHNS, CDR2 SASEGT. Trimming removed 3 bases at V and 2 bases at J, with 16 bases between.

With respect to this clonotype: In this CDR3 the conserved last residue, phenylalanine or tryptophan, is missing, so a read error is likely. This chain connects TRBV6-2 or TRBV6-3 to TRBJ1-5; D is uncertain. Trimming cost V 4 bases and J 4 bases, with 8 bases left between them. The CDR3 covers 13 residues. CDR1 is MNHEY, CDR2 SVGEGT, per germline. DNA of the CDR3: TGTGCCAGCAGTTGGCAGAAGAATCAGCCCCAGCATTCT. Protein: CASSWQKNQPQHS.

There are a few counts of this clonotype. At one of its ends the junction is not consistent with the germline gene, which may arise from a read error. The rearrangement joins TRBV11-2 to TRBJ1-2; D remains ambiguous. The CDR3 has 13 amino acids. CDR1 is SGHAT and CDR2 is FQNNGV in the germline V gene. Written as DNA, the CDR3 is TGTGCCAGCAGCTTAGATAGGAGGGATGGCTATACCTTC. Its protein product is CASSLDRRDGYTF. The full variable domain, in which reference TRBV11-2 and TRBJ1-2 provide the parts outside the CDR3, is EAGVAQSPRYKIIEKRQSVAFWCNPISGHATLYWYQQILGQGPKLLIQFQNNGVVDDSQLPKDRFSAERLKGVDSTLKIQPAKLEDSAVYLCASSLDRRDGYTFGSGTRLTVV.

Remarks on this clonotype: This is likely a read error, given that the CDR3 carries no conserved phenylalanine or tryptophan at its end. The DNA is left out, because the CDR3 cannot be placed on it with certainty; the CDR3 is given as TCRdb lists it. This rearrangement joins TRBV6-6 to TRBJ1-2; the table's D call TRBD1 went unverified against the DNA. Germline CDR1 is MNHNY and CDR2 is SVGAGI (reference sequence). The CDR3 totals 14 residues, both ends included. The CDR3 reads CAGSYSRNETPLTL.

Comment on this clonotype: Given the absence of the conserved phenylalanine or tryptophan at the CDR3 end, a read error is likely. The DNA is omitted, as the CDR3 cannot be located on it reliably, and the CDR3 follows TCRdb's listing. The chain uses TRBV20-1 and TRBJ2-5; the table's D gene call, TRBD2, was not cross checked with the DNA. CDR1 is DFQATT, CDR2 SNEGSKA, per germline (reference sequence). Termini included, the CDR3 measures 13 amino acids. Here the CDR3 reads CSASTAGVEIQYS.

A word on this clonotype: One end of the junction is discordant with germline, which a read error may explain. The chain combines TRBV11-2 with TRBJ1-6; D remains ambiguous. The CDR3 has 15 residues. Germline CDR1 and CDR2: SGHAT and FQNNGV. The CDR3 nucleotides read TGTGTCAGCAGCGCAAGGACGGATGGGAATTCACCCCACCACTTT. Translated: CVSSARTDGNSPHHF.

Comments on this clonotype: At one of its ends the junction is not consistent with the germline gene, which may arise from a read error. V and J are TRBV30 and TRBJ1-6; possible D gene TRBD1, 6 bases. The CDR3 contains 14 residues. Germline V gives CDR1 GTSNPN, CDR2 SVGIG (reference sequence). CDR3 DNA sequence: TGTGCCCGGAGCCGGGGACACGATAATTCACCCCTCCACTTT. It translates to CARSRGHDNSPLHF. Full variable domain (missing parts from reference TRBV30 and TRBJ1-6): SQTIHQWPATLVQPVGSPLSLECTVEGTSNPNLYWYRQAAGRGLQLLFYSVGIGQISSEVPQNLSASRPQDRQFILSSKKLLLSDSGFYLCARSRGHDNSPLHFGNGTRLTVT.

The rearrangement joins TRBV29-1 to TRBJ2-2; the match to TRBD1 covers 9 bases. This CDR3 region has 14 residues. The germline V gene encodes CDR1 SQVTM and CDR2 ANQGSEA. Unmatched junction bases numbered 10, after V lost 7 bases and J lost 7 bases. CDR3 DNA: TGCAGCGATCGGGGACAGGGAGTCGGCGGGGAGCTGTTTTTT. Protein product: CSDRGQGVGGELFF.

The chain has TRBV29-1 and TRBJ2-7; D call uncertain. The CDR3 has 10 residues. Germline V lookup: CDR1 SQVTM, CDR2 ANQGSEA. V was clipped by 7 bases and J by 13 bases, with 17 bases between them. CDR3 DNA sequence: TGCAGCGCCAGGAACTACGAACACTACTTC. Translation gives CSARNYEHYF.

A word on this clonotype: Here the CDR3 omits its conserved ending phenylalanine or tryptophan, so a read error is the likely source. The chain is built from TRBV12-3 or TRBV12-4 and TRBJ1-3; 9 nucleotides align to TRBD1. With 5 bases clipped from V and 0 bases from J, the junction kept 11 bases outside the gene matches. The CDR3 length is 18 residues. Here the CDR3 reads CASSHPGTGIGSGNTIYI. The CDR3 nucleotides read TGTGCCAGCAGTCACCCCGGGACAGGGATCGGCTCTGGAAACACCATATATATT.

Remarks on this clonotype: A read error may be the cause here, since a much bigger clone is one base away. This chain joins TRBV20-1 and TRBJ1-1; 8 nucleotides match TRBD1. The V gene's germline CDR1 is DFQATT and CDR2 SNEGSKA (reference sequence). The CDR3 runs 13 residues. Trimming removed 3 bases from V and 7 bases from J; junction bases left unmatched: 7. The CDR3 reads CSARAAGGDEAFF. The CDR3 DNA reads as TGCAGTGCTAGGGCCGCAGGGGGCGATGAAGCTTTCTTT.

Concerning this clonotype: The limits of the CDR3 on the DNA are not certain, so only TCRdb's listed CDR3 is given. The J gene is TRBJ1-5, the V gene TRBV6-6; TRBD1 is taken as the D call from the table, unchecked against the DNA. Germline V gene lookup returns CDR1 MNHNY and CDR2 SVGAGI (reference sequence). The CDR3 adds up to 17 amino acids, both ends counted. CDR3 residues: CASSYSTSGRSNQPQYF.

As to this clonotype: A junction boundary mismatches the germline segment, possibly from a read error. This sequence joins TRBV6-6 and TRBJ2-2, with TRBD1 matching 7 bases. The CDR3 covers 13 residues. Germline assignment: CDR1 MNHNY and CDR2 SVGAGI (reference sequence). CDR3 DNA: TGTACCAGCAGAGACAGGGCTACCGGGGAGCTGTTTTTT. This codes for CTSRDRATGELFF.

V is TRBV11-3 and J is TRBJ2-7; D gene uncertain. Germline values: CDR1 SGHNT, CDR2 YENEEA. The CDR3 is 12 amino acids. CDR3 nucleotide sequence: TGTGATAGCAGCTTAGTTCGGTACGAGCAGTACTTC. Amino acid sequence: CDSSLVRYEQYF. The full variable domain, its missing parts supplied by reference TRBV11-3 and TRBJ2-7, is EAGVVQSPRYKIIEKKQPVAFWCNPISGHNTLYWYLQNLGQGPELLIRYENEEAVDDSQLPKDRFSAERLKGVDSTLKIQPAELGDSAVYLCDSSLVRYEQYFGPGTRLTVT.

Remarks on this clonotype: Here the CDR3 omits its conserved ending phenylalanine or tryptophan, so a read error is the likely source. The chain has TRBV5-4 and TRBJ2-3, with unresolved D. CDR3 length: 12 amino acids. CDR1 SGHNT and CDR2 YYREEE come from the germline V gene (reference sequence). Trimming pared 9 bases from V and 2 bases from J, leaving 10 bases between. The DNA of the CDR3 is TGTGCCAACAGTCCCGACACAGATACGCAGTATTTA. Translated, it gives CANSPDTDTQYL.

Turning to this clonotype: One end of the junction does not line up with germline, which may come from a read error. The genes are TRBV29-1 and TRBJ2-3; D unclear. Germline CDR1 and CDR2: SQVTM and ANQGSEA. The CDR3 loop spans 14 amino acids. The CDR3 spells CSAESIGSTDTQYF. For the CDR3, the DNA is TGCAGCGCTGAGAGTATTGGAAGCACAGATACACAGTATTTT.

This clonotype was seen a single time. CDR3: CASSLHGGGDEQYF. In nucleotides, the CDR3 is TGTGCCAGCAGTCTACACGGCGGGGGGGACGAGCAGTACTTC. This sequence joins TRBV28 and TRBJ2-7; 9 nucleotides line up with TRBD2. The germline V gene encodes CDR1 MDHEN and CDR2 SYDVKM. This CDR3 has 14 amino acids. Trimming took 5 bases from V and 5 from J; bases not matched to a gene: 7.